The 29 T cell receptor beta chains below all came from one sample that was sequenced in a study of cytomegalovirus exposure and HLA in healthy donors. Sequencing used immunoSEQ multiplex PCR; TCRdb keeps in-frame clones, though not all of them. This table has approximately 160,000 clones, over 85% appearing once. Sequencing input: PBMCs. The receptors were gathered from a man aged 18-30 years in good health and CMV-seropositive.

V and J are TRBV5-1 and TRBJ2-3, with 7 bases that match TRBD1. V shed 4 bases, J shed 4 bases, and the junction held 6 bases outside the gene matches. The CDR3 spans 14 residues. Germline V CDR1 and CDR2: SGHRS, YFSETQ. The DNA of the CDR3 is TGCGCCAGCAGCCAGGGGGATGTAGCAGATACGCAGTATTTT. It translates to CASSQGDVADTQYF.

The chain couples TRBV5-1 to TRBJ1-3, with TRBD1 matching over 8 bases. Trimming removed 2 bases from V and 2 bases from J; junction bases left unmatched: 6. Germline assignment: CDR1 SGHRS and CDR2 YFSETQ. This CDR3 has 16 amino acids. The CDR3 bases are TGCGCCAGCAGCTTCGGTCTGACAGGGGCTGGAAACACCATATATTTT. Its translation is CASSFGLTGAGNTIYF.

This clone showed up just once. The genes are TRBV6-4 and TRBJ2-3; TRBD1 agrees at 9 bases. Germline trimming cut 4 bases from V and 1 base from J; bases unmatched to any gene: 9. Germline V gene sequence: CDR1 MRHNA, CDR2 SNTAGT. The CDR3 runs 17 residues. This CDR3 reads CASSGDREERGTDTQYF. In DNA form, the CDR3 reads TGTGCCAGCAGTGGGGACAGGGAAGAACGAGGCACAGATACGCAGTATTTT.

The rearrangement links TRBV11-1 to TRBJ2-1, with 16 bases lining up with TRBD2. V was clipped by 5 bases and J by 7 bases; unmatched bases: 5. The CDR3 is made up of 16 amino acids. In germline, CDR1 is SGHAT, CDR2 FQDESV (reference sequence). The CDR3 sequence is CASSKGLAGGVNEQFF. CDR3 coding DNA: TGTGCCAGCAGCAAGGGACTAGCGGGAGGGGTAAATGAGCAGTTCTTC.

The chain employs TRBV20-1 and TRBJ1-1; D unclear. The CDR3 sequence is 11 residues long. CDR1 is DFQATT, CDR2 SNEGSKA, per germline (reference sequence). V was trimmed by 5 bases and J by 7 bases, leaving 11 bases between them. The CDR3 DNA is TGCAGTGCTGGCCCAGGCTTTGAAGCTTTCTTT. Its protein product is CSAGPGFEAFF.

The V call is TRBV23-1, the J call TRBJ2-7, with a tentative D call TRBD1 (6 bases). TRBV23-1 falls under the ORF class, with uncertain function. V shed 1 base and J shed 7 bases, with 17 bases lying between them. The CDR3 is 15 residues long. The CDR3 DNA follows: TGCGCCAGCAGTCAATTGGGGGCTAGGCCGGTGGAGCAGTACTTC. It encodes CASSQLGARPVEQYF.

This clone was recorded only once. The rearrangement uses TRBV7-6 and TRBJ2-1, with TRBD1 identical over 8 bases. Per germline, CDR1 SGHVS and CDR2 FNYEAQ. The CDR3 length is 14 residues. The V segment lost 5 bases and the J segment 7 bases; nucleotides outside the gene matches: 7. The chain's CDR3 is CASSHRTGWNEQFF. For the CDR3, the DNA is TGTGCCAGCAGCCACCGGACAGGGTGGAATGAGCAGTTCTTC.

The chain employs TRBV7-8 and TRBJ1-2, with 9 bases aligning to TRBD1. CDR3 length: 17 amino acids. CDR1 SGHVS and CDR2 FQNEAQ come from the germline V gene. Unmatched junction bases numbered 9, after V lost 4 bases and J lost 0 bases. The CDR3 DNA follows: TGTGCCAGCAGCTCCAGGGACAGGGTAAAGTCTAACTATGGCTACACCTTC. It translates to CASSSRDRVKSNYGYTF.

J is TRBJ2-2 and V is TRBV19; possibly TRBD2 for D (5 bases). The V gene lost 6 bases and the J gene lost 3 bases, with 17 bases spanning the gap. The germline V gene encodes CDR1 LNHDA and CDR2 SQIVND (reference sequence). This CDR3 region has 16 residues. The CDR3 DNA reads as TGTGCCAGTAGAGAAGCGGTGATTAGGGACACCGGGGAGCTGTTTTTT. Translating it yields CASREAVIRDTGELFF.

This clone appeared once. The rearrangement joins TRBV7-3 to TRBJ2-7, with D possibly being TRBD1 (6 bases). The CDR3 is 12 amino acids. Germline V lookup: CDR1 SGHTA, CDR2 FQGTGA. V shed 9 bases and J shed 4 bases, with 13 bases lying between them. In DNA form, the CDR3 reads TGTGCCAGGATAGGGACAACTTACGAGCAGTACTTC. Translating gives CARIGTTYEQYF. The full variable domain, completed using reference TRBV7-3 and TRBJ2-7, is GAGVSQTPSNKVTEKGKYVELRCDPISGHTALYWYRQSLGQGPEFLIYFQGTGAADDSGLPNDRFFAVRPEGSVSTLKIQRTERGDSAVYLCARIGTTYEQYFGPGTRLTVT.

V and J are TRBV7-2 and TRBJ2-1; TRBD2 matches at 8 bases. Germline V CDR1 and CDR2: SGHTA, FQGNSA. Losses at the gene ends were 1 base for V and 2 bases for J; bases not matched to a gene: 7. The CDR3 is 17 amino acids. CDR3 region: CASSLVWAGGTYNEQFF. CDR3 nucleotides: TGTGCCAGCAGCTTAGTCTGGGCGGGAGGAACCTACAATGAGCAGTTCTTC.

V and J are TRBV29-1 and TRBJ1-5, with 7 bases aligning to TRBD1. Trimming took 6 bases from V and 3 from J; bases not matched to a gene: 8. This CDR3 spans 14 amino acids. The germline V gene encodes CDR1 SQVTM and CDR2 ANQGSEA. DNA of the CDR3: TGCAGCGTGAGCGGGGGACAGTACAATCAGCCCCAGCATTTT. It is translated as CSVSGGQYNQPQHF.

This clone was counted once. The genes are TRBV4-1 and TRBJ2-7, with 9 bases aligning to TRBD1. CDR1 and CDR2 (germline): MGHRA, YSYEKL. The CDR3 consists of 15 residues. The V gene end was trimmed by 3 bases and the J gene end by 1 base; junction bases not matched to a gene: 4. CDR3 DNA sequence: TGCGCCAGCAGCCAGCCGGGACAGGGATCCTACGAGCAGTACTTC. Amino acid sequence: CASSQPGQGSYEQYF.

The chain employs TRBV5-4 and TRBJ2-6; tentative D call: TRBD1 (5 bases). CDR3 length equals 15 residues. Germline V gene sequence: CDR1 SGHNT, CDR2 YYREEE (reference sequence). V was shortened by 4 bases and J by 0 bases, with 8 bases between the two germline ends. CDR3 in amino acids: CASSPRVSGANVLTF. DNA of the CDR3: TGTGCCAGCAGCCCCAGGGTCTCTGGGGCCAACGTCCTGACTTTC.

This sequence joins TRBV6-5 and TRBJ2-3, with 7 positions matching TRBD1. Germline CDR1 is MNHEY and CDR2 is SVGAGI. The CDR3 has 13 residues. The junction had 6 bases not matched to a gene; V was cut back by 10 bases and J by 2 bases. The CDR3 nucleotides are TGTGCCACCCGGGACAGTTCCACAGATACGCAGTATTTT. This sequence encodes CATRDSSTDTQYF.

The rearrangement joins TRBV7-8 to TRBJ2-1; D remains ambiguous. The germline V gene has CDR1 SGHVS and CDR2 FQNEAQ. The CDR3 spans 16 residues. Trimming took 5 bases from V and 0 from J, leaving 14 bases between them. CDR3 region: CASSPLGAFSYNEQFF. The CDR3 DNA is TGTGCCAGCAGCCCACTTGGAGCCTTCTCCTACAATGAGCAGTTCTTC.

In this sample, this clone turned up once. This chain links TRBV7-9 with TRBJ1-1; 11 bases are a match to TRBD1. This CDR3 region has 14 residues. Looked up from germline, CDR1 is SEHNR and CDR2 is FQNEAQ (reference sequence). The J segment lost 5 bases and the V segment lost 5 bases, leaving 4 bases of the junction unmatched. DNA of the CDR3: TGTGCCAGCAGCAAGGACAGGGGGCGGACTGAAGCTTTCTTT. As protein: CASSKDRGRTEAFF.

V usage is TRBV15 and J usage is TRBJ1-4, with 8 bases that match TRBD1. There are 15 residues in the CDR3. The ends lost 5 bases at V and 5 bases at J; junction bases unmatched: 7. The germline CDR1 and CDR2 sequences are LNHNV and YYDKDF (reference sequence). The CDR3 protein is CATSSLDRENEKLFF. DNA for the CDR3: TGTGCCACCAGCTCATTGGACAGGGAAAATGAAAAACTGTTTTTT.

The chain combines TRBV7-8 with TRBJ2-7; 10 bases are a match to TRBD2. V lost 1 base and J lost 2; bases outside the gene matches: 8. In germline, CDR1 is SGHVS, CDR2 FQNEAQ. The CDR3 covers 17 residues. The CDR3 spells CASSLGASGSRAYEQYF. The CDR3 region has the DNA TGTGCCAGCAGCTTAGGGGCTAGCGGGAGTAGGGCCTACGAGCAGTACTTC. The variable domain in full, with the rest retrieved from reference TRBV7-8 and TRBJ2-7, is GAGVSQSPRYKVAKRGQDVALRCDPISGHVSLFWYQQALGQGPEFLTYFQNEAQLDKSGLPSDRFFAERPEGSVSTLKIQRTQQEDSAVYLCASSLGASGSRAYEQYFGPGTRLTVT.

The chain recombines TRBV5-1 with TRBJ2-5, with D perhaps matching TRBD2 (7 bases). There are 16 residues in the CDR3. V shed 0 bases and J shed 5 bases, with 17 bases lying between them. Germline V gives CDR1 SGHRS, CDR2 YFSETQ. Written as DNA, the CDR3 is TGCGCCAGCAGCTTGGAAACAGGGAGGGTATCGGAGACCCAGTACTTC. It yields the protein CASSLETGRVSETQYF.

The chain couples TRBV18 to TRBJ2-1; 12 bases are a match to TRBD2. The CDR3 contains 15 residues. Unmatched junction bases numbered 8, after V lost 6 bases and J lost 8 bases. The germline gives CDR1 KGHSH, CDR2 LQKENI. The CDR3 nucleotides are TGTGCCAGCTCTCCAGGACTAGCGGGAATAGATGAGCAGTTCTTC. Protein sequence: CASSPGLAGIDEQFF.

V usage is TRBV9 and J usage is TRBJ1-3; possibly TRBD1 for D (5 bases). Trimming shortened V by 0 bases and J by 4 bases, and 14 bases separated the two germline ends. The CDR3 extends over 16 amino acids. Germline CDR1 reads SGDLS; CDR2 reads YYNGEE. CDR3 loop: CASSVDDSGFGNTIYF. The CDR3 bases are TGTGCCAGCAGCGTAGATGATTCAGGGTTCGGAAACACCATATATTTT.

This clone was observed a single time. The chain combines TRBV2 with TRBJ2-7, with 7 bases fitting TRBD2. The V segment lost 7 bases and the J segment 3 bases; nucleotides outside the gene matches: 6. The CDR3 has 13 amino acids. Germline lookup yields CDR1 SNHLY and CDR2 FYNNEI. For the CDR3, the DNA is TGTGCCAGCATCCCGACTAGCAGCTACGAGCAGTACTTC. This codes for CASIPTSSYEQYF.

The chain is built from TRBV6-1 and TRBJ2-7; maybe TRBD1 (6 bases). V was pared by 4 bases and J by 7 bases, with 14 bases between. The CDR3 runs to 13 residues. CDR1 and CDR2 from the germline V gene are MNHNS and SASEGT. As DNA, the CDR3 is TGTGCCAGCAGTGGAGGACAGCGTTGGGAGCAGTACTTC. This sequence encodes CASSGGQRWEQYF.

This chain uses TRBV14 with TRBJ2-3; D might be TRBD1 (5 bases). V lost 2 bases, J lost 0 bases, and 9 bases lay in between. Per the germline V gene, CDR1 is SGHDN and CDR2 is FVKESK. The CDR3 has 15 amino acids. The CDR3, as DNA: TGTGCCAGCAGCCAATCAGGGTATAGCACAGATACGCAGTATTTT. Translation: CASSQSGYSTDTQYF.

The V and J genes are TRBV5-6 and TRBJ2-7; tentative D call: TRBD2 (5 bases). The CDR3 is made up of 13 amino acids. The germline CDR1 and CDR2 sequences are SGHDT and YYEEEE. The V and J ends lost 2 bases and 4 bases respectively, with 10 bases between them. The CDR3 sequence is CASSFRERYEQYF. For the CDR3, the DNA is TGTGCCAGCAGCTTTAGGGAGAGGTACGAGCAGTACTTC.

The V and J genes are TRBV9 and TRBJ2-2; possibly TRBD1 for D (5 bases). The length of the CDR3 is 15 residues. V was trimmed by 0 bases and J by 8 bases, leaving 14 bases between them. Looked up from germline, CDR1 is SGDLS and CDR2 is YYNGEE. CDR3 region: CASSVATTSGGELFF. CDR3 sequence (DNA): TGTGCCAGCAGCGTAGCTACAACGTCAGGGGGGGAGCTGTTTTTT.

V and J are TRBV30 and TRBJ2-7; possible D gene TRBD1, 6 bases. The length of the CDR3 is 15 residues. V lost 2 bases, J lost 3 bases, and 17 bases lay in between. From germline, CDR1 is GTSNPN and CDR2 SVGIG (reference sequence). The CDR3 DNA reads TGTGCCTGGAGTCCCCCATGGCAGGGGTTCTACGAGCAGTACTTC. This sequence encodes CAWSPPWQGFYEQYF.

The chain has TRBV7-9 and TRBJ2-2, with 8 nucleotides matching TRBD1. This CDR3 is built from 17 residues. Germline V gene lookup returns CDR1 SEHNR and CDR2 FQNEAQ (reference sequence). V dropped 3 bases and J dropped 1; count of bases not matched to a gene: 7. The CDR3 loop reads CASSFGPGTGNTGELFF. CDR3 sequence (DNA): TGTGCCAGCAGCTTTGGTCCCGGGACAGGGAACACCGGGGAGCTGTTTTTT.